One and the same sample provided the 30 T cell receptor beta chains below, sequenced in a study of breast tumors, draining lymph nodes, adjacent tissues. Axillary draining lymph nodes of breast cancer patients supplied the node samples. MiXCR, run by TCRdb on the multiplex PCR reads, gives a single entry per CDR3 protein. The sample lists around 190,000 distinct CDR3 sequences, approximately 30% occurring once. Sequenced material: axillary lymph node tissue. Receptor source: a female donor with breast cancer. Some clones in this sample may be carry-over from other donors' samples.

In the case of this clonotype: One end of the junction does not line up with germline, which may come from a read error. The CDR3 coding sequence is TGCGCCAGCAGCTTGGGGACAGGAGGGTACGGGCAGTACTTC. Encoded protein: CASSLGTGGYGQYF. The chain combines TRBV5-1 with TRBJ2-7; D is possibly TRBD1 (7 bases). There are 14 residues in the CDR3. Germline loops: CDR1 SGHRS, CDR2 YFSETQ.

This chain uses TRBV24-1 with TRBJ2-5; D is perhaps TRBD2 (5 bases). The CDR3 is 16 amino acids. Germline V gene data show CDR1 as KGHDR and CDR2 as SFDVKD. Trimming stripped 4 bases from V and 5 bases from J, with 19 bases between. CDR3 in amino acids: CATSEIGGQAPETQYF. The CDR3 DNA sequence: TGTGCCACCAGTGAAATCGGAGGTCAAGCCCCTGAGACCCAGTACTTC.

Comment on this clonotype: A much larger clone sits a single nucleotide away, making a read error possible. This chain links TRBV18 with TRBJ2-7, with TRBD2 identical over 13 bases. Germline V gene sequence: CDR1 KGHSH, CDR2 LQKENI. The V gene end was trimmed by 3 bases and the J gene end by 5 bases; junction bases not matched to a gene: 7. The CDR3 consists of 16 residues. CDR3 sequence: CASSPSGLAGANEQYF. The CDR3 coding sequence is TGTGCCAGCTCACCTTCCGGACTAGCGGGGGCCAACGAGCAGTACTTC.

This clonotype was counted at least ten times. The rearrangement links TRBV20-1 to TRBJ2-1; 7 bases line up with TRBD2. This CDR3 contains 15 residues. Trimming at V came to 5 bases and at J to 0 bases, leaving 7 bases not matched to a gene. In germline, CDR1 is DFQATT, CDR2 SNEGSKA (reference sequence). The CDR3 reads CSASSGKSSYNEQFF. DNA for the CDR3: TGCAGTGCTTCTAGCGGAAAGAGCTCCTACAATGAGCAGTTCTTC.

This clonotype was recorded many times. This sequence joins TRBV24-1 and TRBJ1-2; the D is unclear. CDR3 length: 12 residues. Germline CDR1 reads KGHDR; CDR2 reads SFDVKD. Deletions cut 3 bases from V and 8 bases from J, with 9 bases between. The CDR3 loop reads CATSDDVGGYTF. The CDR3 coding sequence is TGTGCCACCAGTGATGACGTTGGGGGCTACACCTTC.

This clonotype is a singleton in its sample. The CDR3 region is CAGRPITGGAYNEQFF. CDR3 nucleotide sequence: TGTGCCGGCCGCCCTATTACAGGGGGCGCTTACAATGAGCAGTTCTTC. The chain has TRBV5-6 and TRBJ2-1; 9 nucleotides align to TRBD1. The ends lost 10 bases at V and 4 bases at J; junction bases unmatched: 15. The germline gives CDR1 SGHDT, CDR2 YYEEEE. The CDR3 has 16 amino acids.

Note on this clonotype: Being one base from a much bigger clone, this may be a read error. The chain joins TRBV9 to TRBJ2-5; maybe TRBD2 (7 bases). Germline V gives CDR1 SGDLS, CDR2 YYNGEE. The CDR3 runs to 12 residues. The CDR3 DNA follows: TGTACCAGCACCGGGGAGGGGGGGAGGCAGTACTTC. This codes for CTSTGEGGRQYF.

This clonotype was seen many times. The J gene is TRBJ2-7, the V gene TRBV5-1, with D possibly matching TRBD1 (5 bases). The CDR3 is 16 amino acids. Trimming cost V 0 bases and J 0 bases, with 13 bases left between them. From germline, CDR1 is SGHRS and CDR2 YFSETQ. The CDR3 DNA follows: TGCGCCAGCAGCTTGGAATTTCAGGGCAGCTCCTACGAGCAGTACTTC. This gives the protein CASSLEFQGSSYEQYF.

Details on this clonotype: Relative to the germline gene, one junction end is altered; a read error may explain this. The rearrangement joins TRBV19 to TRBJ2-5; tentative D call: TRBD2 (6 bases). Germline assignment: CDR1 LNHDA and CDR2 SQIVND (reference sequence). This CDR3 contains 16 residues. The chain's CDR3 is CASGIGGVRLGETQYF. Written as DNA, the CDR3 is TGTGCCAGTGGTATAGGAGGGGTTAGGCTTGGAGAGACCCAGTACTTC.

A word on this clonotype: This could be a read error, since a much larger clone is one nucleotide away. The chain carries TRBV5-6 and TRBJ2-5; a possible D gene is TRBD2 (5 bases). V lost 0 bases and J 5 bases, leaving 11 bases between the germline ends. Germline-derived CDR1 and CDR2 are SGHDT and YYEEEE. This CDR3 has 14 amino acids. The CDR3 DNA sequence: TGTGCCAGCAGCTTGGCGGGTTCGGGGGAGACCCAGTACTTC. Translation gives CASSLAGSGETQYF.

This clonotype was recorded at least ten times. The chain recombines TRBV2 with TRBJ1-2, with TRBD1 identical over 9 bases. CDR3 length: 16 residues. Germline assignment: CDR1 SNHLY and CDR2 FYNNEI. J was trimmed by 8 bases and V by 6 bases; bases with no gene match: 16. The CDR3 loop reads CASSRTDTGGASGYTF. The CDR3 coding sequence is TGTGCCAGCAGCCGAACCGATACAGGGGGCGCGAGCGGCTACACCTTC.

This clonotype was picked up many times. The chain employs TRBV24-1 and TRBJ1-2; D possibly corresponds to TRBD1 (6 bases). Germline CDR1 KGHDR, CDR2 SFDVKD. CDR3 length: 13 residues. Trimming cost V 3 bases and J 5 bases, with 9 bases left between them. CDR3 in amino acids: CATSDGDIYGYTF. The CDR3 nucleotides read TGTGCCACCAGTGATGGGGACATTTATGGCTACACCTTC.

In this sample, this clonotype turned up many times. This chain joins TRBV7-3 and TRBJ2-3; D remains ambiguous. The ends were cut back, 2 bases at V and 4 bases at J, with 13 bases in the middle. The CDR3 extends over 15 amino acids. The V gene's germline CDR1 is SGHTA and CDR2 FQGTGA. The CDR3 sequence is CASSLGLIAADTQYF. The DNA of the CDR3 is TGTGCCAGCAGCTTAGGGCTCATCGCGGCAGATACGCAGTATTTT.

This clonotype has a count of ten or more. V usage is TRBV9 and J usage is TRBJ1-4; D is undetermined. The V end lost 6 bases, the J end lost 2 bases, and 11 bases lay between the germline ends. CDR3 length: 14 amino acids. Germline V lookup: CDR1 SGDLS, CDR2 YYNGEE. CDR3 residues: CASNPEKTNEKLFF. CDR3 nucleotides: TGTGCCAGCAACCCCGAGAAGACTAATGAAAAACTGTTTTTT.

As regards this clonotype: A much larger clonotype is one base distant, so this may be a read error. V is TRBV4-2 and J is TRBJ2-7, with D hard to call. V lost 1 base and J lost 1, with 14 bases in between. CDR3 length: 16 amino acids. CDR1 and CDR2 (germline): LGHNA, YNFKEQ. The CDR3 DNA sequence: TGTGCCAGCAGCCAAGGCGTTCGCGGAATTTCCTACGAGCAGTACTTC. It codes for CASSQGVRGISYEQYF.

This clonotype was detected many times. The chain is built from TRBV7-2 and TRBJ1-6; no definite D call. Per germline, CDR1 SGHTA and CDR2 FQGNSA. The CDR3 is 15 residues long. The germline V and J ends were trimmed by 2 bases and 8 bases, with 13 bases remaining between them. The CDR3 nucleotides are TGTGCCAGCAGCTTATCAGAGGGAGTGGATTCACCCCTCCACTTT. This translates into CASSLSEGVDSPLHF.

This clonotype was counted many times. The rearrangement links TRBV6-5 to TRBJ2-1, with 8 bases lining up with TRBD2. This CDR3 comprises 17 residues. Germline CDR1 is MNHEY and CDR2 is SVGAGI. The V gene end was trimmed by 6 bases and the J gene end by 1 base; junction bases not matched to a gene: 11. This CDR3 reads CASSYDLTSASYNEQFF. In DNA, the CDR3 is TGTGCCAGCAGCTACGACCTGACTAGCGCATCCTACAATGAGCAGTTCTTC.

This chain links TRBV20-1 with TRBJ1-2; the D is unclear. There are 11 residues in the CDR3. Germline CDR1 is DFQATT and CDR2 is SNEGSKA (reference sequence). V lost 4 bases and J 11 bases, leaving 14 bases between the germline ends. The CDR3 spells CSATGLAGYTF. CDR3 sequence (DNA): TGCAGTGCTACCGGACTAGCGGGATACACCTTC.

This clonotype was observed many times. The rearrangement joins TRBV2 to TRBJ1-4; a weak D match, TRBD1 (6 bases). Looked up from germline, CDR1 is SNHLY and CDR2 is FYNNEI. CDR3 length: 15 amino acids. V was trimmed by 10 bases and J by 5 bases, leaving 20 bases between them. The CDR3 here is CATRGGTQGNEKLFF. CDR3 coding DNA: TGTGCCACCCGGGGGGGGACACAAGGGAATGAAAAACTGTTTTTT.

This clonotype was detected many times. The V gene is TRBV12-3 or TRBV12-4, the J gene TRBJ1-2; D is unclear. V was pared by 7 bases and J by 5 bases, with 11 bases between. The CDR3 has 12 residues. The CDR3, as DNA: TGTGCCAGCACCCCGGACGGATATGGCTACACCTTC. Translated: CASTPDGYGYTF.

CDR3 in amino acids: CASSPHRLDVETQYF. For the CDR3, the DNA is TGTGCCAGCAGCCCCCACCGGCTGGACGTAGAGACCCAGTACTTC. V usage is TRBV7-9 and J usage is TRBJ2-5, with no clear D. This CDR3 spans 15 amino acids. CDR1 is SEHNR, CDR2 FQNEAQ, per germline (reference sequence). Trimming took 5 bases from V and 4 from J, leaving 17 bases between them. The whole variable domain, remainder taken from reference TRBV7-9 and TRBJ2-5, is DTGVSQNPRHKITKRGQNVTFRCDPISEHNRLYWYRQTLGQGPEFLTYFQNEAQLEKSRLLSDRFSAERPKGSFSTLEIQRTEQGDSAMYLCASSPHRLDVETQYFGPGTRLLVL.

This chain links TRBV29-1 with TRBJ1-1; D may be TRBD1 (5 bases). V lost 2 bases and J lost 2, with 12 bases in between. CDR3 length: 14 amino acids. Germline lookup yields CDR1 SQVTM and CDR2 ANQGSEA. CDR3 nucleotide sequence: TGCAGCGTTGAATTCCGGGGCGCCAACACTGAAGCTTTCTTT. This gives the protein CSVEFRGANTEAFF.

The chain recombines TRBV20-1 with TRBJ2-5; 8 positions match TRBD2. This CDR3 contains 12 residues. Germline assignment: CDR1 DFQATT and CDR2 SNEGSKA (reference sequence). Germline trimming cut 2 bases from V and 9 bases from J; bases unmatched to any gene: 5. The CDR3 DNA reads as TGCAGTGCTAGAAGGTCGGGGGGGGCCCAGTACTTC. Protein: CSARRSGGAQYF.

This clonotype was detected ten times or more. The chain combines TRBV6-1 with TRBJ2-3; 7 bases are shared with TRBD1. Per the germline V gene, CDR1 is MNHNS and CDR2 is SASEGT. With 6 bases clipped from V and 6 bases from J, the junction kept 3 bases outside the gene matches. The CDR3 consists of 12 residues. The CDR3 here is CASSDRADTQYF. CDR3 DNA sequence: TGTGCCAGCAGCGACAGGGCTGATACGCAGTATTTT.

The sample holds many counts of this clonotype. The rearrangement links TRBV15 to TRBJ1-2; 9 bases agree with TRBD1. CDR1 and CDR2 from the germline V gene are LNHNV and YYDKDF (reference sequence). Trimming took 3 bases from V and 7 from J; bases not matched to a gene: 6. This CDR3 comprises 14 residues. The CDR3 DNA sequence: TGTGCCACCAGCAGCCCTACAGGGGGCCGTGGCTACACCTTC. Translating gives CATSSPTGGRGYTF.

The V call is TRBV18, the J call TRBJ1-2, with 9 positions matching TRBD1. V was clipped by 3 bases and J by 5 bases; unmatched bases: 13. Germline-derived CDR1 and CDR2 are KGHSH and LQKENI. This CDR3 has 17 amino acids. The DNA for the CDR3 is TGTGCCAGCTCACCCTCCCGGGACAGGGTTAGGATTTATGGCTACACCTTC. It encodes CASSPSRDRVRIYGYTF.

As regards this clonotype: A read error is likely, as this CDR3 ends without the conserved phenylalanine or tryptophan. This chain links TRBV29-1 with TRBJ1-5; D is ambiguous. The germline V gene encodes CDR1 SQVTM and CDR2 ANQGSEA. This CDR3 is 10 amino acids long. Here the CDR3 DNA reads TGCAGGGTTAATGGTCGGCCCCAGCATTTA. Its translation is CRVNGRPQHL.

In nucleotides, the CDR3 is TGCGCCAGCAGCCAACCGATGTCTAGCGGGGTGGACATTCAGTACTTC. This translates into CASSQPMSSGVDIQYF. The J gene is TRBJ2-4, the V gene TRBV5-1; 9 bases are shared with TRBD2. V was clipped by 4 bases and J by 8 bases; unmatched bases: 13. The CDR3 has 16 residues. The V gene's germline CDR1 is SGHRS and CDR2 YFSETQ.

This clonotype was picked up many times. This chain links TRBV14 with TRBJ2-1; TRBD1 matches 7 bases. J gave up 7 bases and V 4 bases, and 1 base lay outside the gene matches. The CDR3 extends over 12 amino acids. Germline V gene lookup returns CDR1 SGHDN and CDR2 FVKESK. Here the CDR3 reads CASSLTGNEQFF. Here the CDR3 DNA reads TGTGCCAGCAGCCTGACAGGGAATGAGCAGTTCTTC.

CDR3 nucleotides: TGTGCCAGCAGCCAAGTGTCAGGGGTGAACTATGGCTACACCTTC. Protein sequence: CASSQVSGVNYGYTF. V is TRBV9 and J is TRBJ1-2; perhaps TRBD1 as D (6 bases). Germline V gene sequence: CDR1 SGDLS, CDR2 YYNGEE. The V end lost 4 bases, the J end lost 2 bases, and 15 bases lay between the germline ends. The CDR3 consists of 15 residues. Based on the CDR3 plus reference TRBV9 and TRBJ1-2, the full variable domain is DSGVTQTPKHLITATGQRVTLRCSPRSGDLSVYWYQQSLDQGLQFLIQYYNGEERAKGNILERFSAQQFPDLHSELNLSSLELGDSALYFCASSQVSGVNYGYTFGSGTRLTVV.